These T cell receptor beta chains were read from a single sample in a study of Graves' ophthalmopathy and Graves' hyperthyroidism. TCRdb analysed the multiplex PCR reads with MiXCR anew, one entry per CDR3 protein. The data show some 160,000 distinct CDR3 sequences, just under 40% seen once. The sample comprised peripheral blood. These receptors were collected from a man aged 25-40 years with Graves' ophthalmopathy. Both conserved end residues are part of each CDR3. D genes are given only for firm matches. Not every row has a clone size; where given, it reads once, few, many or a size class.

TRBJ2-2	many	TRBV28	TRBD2	TGTGCCAGCAGTCCCCGCCGGGTAGCGGGATTAACCGGGGAGCTGTTTTTT	CASSPRRVAGLTGELFF
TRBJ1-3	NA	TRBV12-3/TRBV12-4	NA	TGTGCCAGCAGTTTGAGTCGAACAGCCGGCACTGGAAACACCATATATTTT	CASSLSRTAGTGNTIYF
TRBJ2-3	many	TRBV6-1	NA	TGTGCCAGCAGTGAAGCGCTGGGACTAGATACGCAGTATTTT	CASSEALGLDTQYF
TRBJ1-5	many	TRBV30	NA	TGTGCCTGGAGCGGTTTGGATCAGCCCCAGCATTTT	CAWSGLDQPQHF
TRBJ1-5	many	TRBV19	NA	TGTGCCAGTAGTATTTGGCCCCGGGTAGATCGACAGCCCCAGCATTTT	CASSIWPRVDRQPQHF
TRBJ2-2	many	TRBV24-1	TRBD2	TGTGCCACCAGTGATGCAGGCGGGAGGGCCCACGGGGAGCTGTTTTTT	CATSDAGGRAHGELFF
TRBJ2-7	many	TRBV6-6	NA	TGTGCCAGCAGTTCCGGTGCGGCCGAGCAGTACTTC	CASSSGAAEQYF
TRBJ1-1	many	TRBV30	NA	TGTGCCTGGAGCAGCCCCCGGGGGTACAAGGACACTGAAGCTTTCTTT	CAWSSPRGYKDTEAFF
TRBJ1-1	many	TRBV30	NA	TGTGCCTGGAGTGCATTACAGGGATGGGGCACTGAAGCTTTCTTT	CAWSALQGWGTEAFF
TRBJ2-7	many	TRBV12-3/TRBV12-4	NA	TGTGCCAGCAGCAATCGACATGCGGACGAGCAGTACTTC	CASSNRHADEQYF
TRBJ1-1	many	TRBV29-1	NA	TGCAGCGTTGAAGGAGGGCTTAGGACTGAAGCTTTCTTT	CSVEGGLRTEAFF
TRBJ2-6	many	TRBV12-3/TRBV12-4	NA	TGTGCCAGCAGTCCCAAGCACGACTCTGGGGCCAACGTCCTGACTTTC	CASSPKHDSGANVLTF
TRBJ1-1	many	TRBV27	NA	TGTGCCAGCAGTTACATCCGGGACACTTCCACTGAAGCTTTCTTT	CASSYIRDTSTEAFF
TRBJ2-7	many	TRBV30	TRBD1	TGTGCCTGGAGTTCCGGACAGGGGTTTTACGAGCAGTACTTC	CAWSSGQGFYEQYF
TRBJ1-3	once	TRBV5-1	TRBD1	TGCGCCAGCAGCTTGGATTCCACAGGGGTAACTGGAAACACCATATATTTT	CASSLDSTGVTGNTIYF
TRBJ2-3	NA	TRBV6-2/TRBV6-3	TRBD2	TGTGCCAGCAGTTTGACTAGCGGGGGGGCTACGCAGTATTTT	CASSLTSGGATQYF
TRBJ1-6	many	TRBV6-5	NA	TGTGCCAGCAGGTCGACCGAGAACTATAATTCACCCCTCCACTTT	CASRSTENYNSPLHF
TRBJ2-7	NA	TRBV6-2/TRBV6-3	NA	TGTGCCAGCAATTTCGGAGGCCCATGGGGCGAGCAGTACTTC	CASNFGGPWGEQYF
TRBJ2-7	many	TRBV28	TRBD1	TGTGCCAGCAGGGCCGGGACAGCGAGTTACGAGCAGTACTTC	CASRAGTASYEQYF
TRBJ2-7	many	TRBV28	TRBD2	TGTGCCAGCAGTGGAGGGGGTAGCGGGAGTTACGAGCAGTACTTC	CASSGGGSGSYEQYF
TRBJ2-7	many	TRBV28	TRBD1	TGTGCCAGCAGTTCTTGGACAGGGGGGCACGAGCAGTACTTC	CASSSWTGGHEQYF
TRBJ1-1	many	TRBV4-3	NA	TGCGCCAGCAGCCCCGGCAAGAGACAGCACATGAACACTGAAGCTTTCTTT	CASSPGKRQHMNTEAFF
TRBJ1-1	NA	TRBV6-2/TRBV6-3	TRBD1	TGTGCCAGCAGCGAGACCGGGACAGGGGCGACTGAAGCTTTCTTT	CASSETGTGATEAFF
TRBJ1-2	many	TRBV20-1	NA	TGCAGTGCTAGACTTGAGGCGTATGGCTACACCTTC	CSARLEAYGYTF